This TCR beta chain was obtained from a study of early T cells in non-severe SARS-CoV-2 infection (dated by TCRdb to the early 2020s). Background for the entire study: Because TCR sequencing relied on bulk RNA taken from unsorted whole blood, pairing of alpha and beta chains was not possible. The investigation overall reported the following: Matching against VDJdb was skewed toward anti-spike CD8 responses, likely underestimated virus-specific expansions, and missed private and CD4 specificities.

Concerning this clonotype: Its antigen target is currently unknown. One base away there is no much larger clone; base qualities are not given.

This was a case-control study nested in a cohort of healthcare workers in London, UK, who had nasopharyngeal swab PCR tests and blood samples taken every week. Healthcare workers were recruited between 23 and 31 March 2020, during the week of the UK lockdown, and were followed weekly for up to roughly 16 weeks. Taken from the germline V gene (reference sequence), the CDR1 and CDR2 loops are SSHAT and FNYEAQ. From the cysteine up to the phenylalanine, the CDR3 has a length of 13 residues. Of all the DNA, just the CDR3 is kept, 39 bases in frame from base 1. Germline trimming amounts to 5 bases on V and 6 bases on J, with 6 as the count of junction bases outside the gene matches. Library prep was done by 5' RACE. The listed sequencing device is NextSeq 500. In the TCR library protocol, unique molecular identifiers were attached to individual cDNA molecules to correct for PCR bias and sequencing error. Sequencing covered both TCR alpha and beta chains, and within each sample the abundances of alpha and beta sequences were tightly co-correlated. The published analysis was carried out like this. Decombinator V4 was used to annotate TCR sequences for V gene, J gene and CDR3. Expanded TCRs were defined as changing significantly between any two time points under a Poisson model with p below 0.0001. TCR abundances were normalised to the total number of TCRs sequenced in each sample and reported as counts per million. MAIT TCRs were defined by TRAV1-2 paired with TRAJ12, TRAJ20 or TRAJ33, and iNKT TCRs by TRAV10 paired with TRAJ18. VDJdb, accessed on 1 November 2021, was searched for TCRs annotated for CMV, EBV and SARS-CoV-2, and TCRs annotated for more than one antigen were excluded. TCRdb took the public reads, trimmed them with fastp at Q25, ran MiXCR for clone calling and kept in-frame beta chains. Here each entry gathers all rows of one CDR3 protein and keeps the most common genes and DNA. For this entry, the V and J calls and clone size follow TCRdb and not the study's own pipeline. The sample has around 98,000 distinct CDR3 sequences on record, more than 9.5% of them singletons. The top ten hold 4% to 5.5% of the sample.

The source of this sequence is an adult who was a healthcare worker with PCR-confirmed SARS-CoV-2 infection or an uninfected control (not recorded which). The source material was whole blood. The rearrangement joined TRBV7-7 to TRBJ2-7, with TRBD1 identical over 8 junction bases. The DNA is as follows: TGTGCCAGCAGCCCAGGACAGGGTGGCGAGCAGTACTTC. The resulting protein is CASSPGQGGEQYF.